The next 8 T cell receptor beta chains were all read from a single sample in a study of cytomegalovirus exposure and HLA in healthy donors. The PCR made use of 60 Vbeta and 13 Jbeta primers. Measured with immunoSEQ multiplex PCR; TCRdb has only the in-frame clones, and not every one. The sample shows about 140,000 clones, 80% of them seen only once. Sequences were obtained from PBMCs. These receptors all come from a middle-aged man in good health and CMV-seronegative.

This chain connects TRBV5-1 to TRBJ2-5; 8 nucleotides align to TRBD1. This CDR3 is built from 15 residues. The V gene's germline CDR1 is SGHRS and CDR2 YFSETQ. With V trimmed by 0 bases and J by 1 base, 2 bases remained unmatched. The CDR3 DNA is TGCGCCAGCAGCTTGGACGGGACAGGCCAAGAGACCCAGTACTTC. Translating it yields CASSLDGTGQETQYF. Full variable domain (remainder filled in from reference TRBV5-1 and TRBJ2-5): KAGVTQTPRYLIKTRGQQVTLSCSPISGHRSVSWYQQTPGQGLQFLFEYFSETQRNKGNFPGRFSGRQFSNSRSEMNVSTLELGDSALYLCASSLDGTGQETQYFGPGTRLLVL.

The chain has TRBV19 and TRBJ1-5, with TRBD1 identical over 12 bases. This CDR3 spans 16 amino acids. The germline CDR1 and CDR2 sequences are LNHDA and SQIVND (reference sequence). Trimming removed 3 bases from V and 6 bases from J; junction bases left unmatched: 6. The CDR3 here is CASSMGTGGSVQPQHF. The CDR3 DNA follows: TGTGCCAGTAGTATGGGGACAGGGGGCTCGGTTCAGCCCCAGCATTTT.

The V call is TRBV19, the J call TRBJ2-7, with D possibly matching TRBD1 (5 bases). The CDR3 consists of 15 residues. Between the trimmed V and J ends, which lost 1 base and 0 bases, there was a span of 10 bases. CDR1 and CDR2 from the germline V gene are LNHDA and SQIVND (reference sequence). CDR3 DNA: TGTGCCAGTAGTATAGCACCAGGGATCTCCTACGAGCAGTACTTC. Its translation is CASSIAPGISYEQYF. Looking up the rest from reference TRBV19 and TRBJ2-7 gives the full variable domain: DGGITQSPKYLFRKEGQNVTLSCEQNLNHDAMYWYRQDPGQGLRLIYYSQIVNDFQKGDIAEGYSVSREKKESFPLTVTSAQKNPTAFYLCASSIAPGISYEQYFGPGTRLTVT.

The chain recombines TRBV4-1 with TRBJ2-5; TRBD1 aligns across 7 bases. This CDR3 contains 16 residues. V trimming: 0 bases; J trimming: 4 bases; junction bases outside the gene matches: 8. The germline V gene encodes CDR1 MGHRA and CDR2 YSYEKL. The CDR3 bases are TGCGCCAGCAGCCAAGACGAGGGGGCGGAAGGAGAGACCCAGTACTTC. It encodes CASSQDEGAEGETQYF.

A single count supports this clone. This chain uses TRBV11-3 with TRBJ2-3; 9 nucleotides line up with TRBD1. With V trimmed by 5 bases and J by 1 base, 4 bases remained unmatched. The CDR3 has 15 residues. From germline, CDR1 is SGHNT and CDR2 YENEEA. CDR3 protein: CASSQRQGGTDTQYF. CDR3 in DNA: TGTGCCAGCAGCCAACGACAGGGGGGCACAGATACGCAGTATTTT.

The chain recombines TRBV10-1 with TRBJ1-6; 7 positions agree with TRBD1. Germline assignment: CDR1 WNHNN and CDR2 SYGVQD (reference sequence). The J segment lost 6 bases and the V segment lost 6 bases, leaving 8 bases of the junction unmatched. The CDR3 covers 15 residues. DNA of the CDR3: TGCGCCAGCAGAGAGAATAACAGGGGTAATTCACCCCTCCACTTT. Translating it yields CASRENNRGNSPLHF.

The V and J genes are TRBV7-6 and TRBJ2-5; D not resolved. V was cut by 1 base and J by 3 bases, with 6 bases left in between. The CDR3 consists of 13 residues. The germline V gene encodes CDR1 SGHVS and CDR2 FNYEAQ. CDR3 amino acids: CASSLGGKETQYF. DNA of the CDR3: TGTGCCAGCAGCTTAGGCGGTAAAGAGACCCAGTACTTC.

This chain links TRBV4-1 with TRBJ2-5; maybe TRBD2 (5 bases). The better agreement between TRBJ2-7 and the DNA end casts doubt on the J call. The CDR3 is 15 residues long. The germline V gene has CDR1 MGHRA and CDR2 YSYEKL. The CDR3 is CASSRIRDQPYEQYF. The CDR3 DNA sequence: TGCGCCAGCAGCCGGATTCGGGATCAGCCCTACGAGCAGTACTTC.